The following is a T cell receptor beta chain sequence with its context. This clone is medium-sized (0.01 to 0.1%) in terms of sample share. The antigen it binds to is not known. Per-base qualities were not stored, and no clone one base away is much larger. This sample stems from a study of tumor-infiltrating lymphocytes in localized non-small cell lung cancer (dated by TCRdb to 2020 to 2023). For the study in its entirety: The cohort covered several histologies, both smokers and never-smokers, and patients whose samples were collected after neoadjuvant chemotherapy. In total, the ICON cohort was made up of 150 or so surgical patients who had localized non-small cell lung cancer and whose tumors were resected. From each patient came resected tumor tissue plus uninvolved lung tissue from that same patient, and the uninvolved lung tissue was described as non-adjacent to the tumor. The same patients underwent several integrated assays, with TCR sequencing performed together with flow cytometry, multiplex immunofluorescence, RNA-seq, exome sequencing and proteomics. For around 57 patients, immunoSEQ T-cell fraction was compared between paired tumor and uninvolved lung.

The first patient joined ICON in early 2016, and enrollment wrapped up when the last patient was enrolled in late 2018. Fresh tumor and matched uninvolved tissue for in-depth immune analyses, including TCR sequencing, were collected from a subcohort of 65 to 80 patients. DNA for TCR sequencing was isolated from bulk tissue, and no cell sorting was done. TCR sequencing with the immunoSEQ assay provided the T-cell fraction in tumor and uninvolved lung tissue. The authors' pipeline ran thus. To analyze survival, patients were divided into a high T-cell fraction group (upper tertile) and a low T-cell fraction group (lower two tertiles), and the two groups were compared using a log-rank test. Paired tumor versus uninvolved lung differences in T-cell fraction were tested with a signed-rank test. The immuneACCESS repertoire file appears here via TCRdb, limited to in-frame rearrangements. These files lack a portion of the clones; in checked studies, under half of the deficit traces to unresolved V genes, and the cause of the others is not known. V and J calls and clone size are copied from that table; D and trimming were computed from the DNA. The sample table contains about 14,000 clones; only one count was recorded for 68% of them. The ten top clones hold roughly 9% of the sample.

The CDR3 holds 14 amino acids from the cysteine to the phenylalanine. Only the CDR3 part of the read is kept: 42 bases, read in frame from the first base. CDR1 and CDR2 are read off the germline V gene as SGHTA and FQGNSA. The V and J ends are trimmed by 2 bases and 3 bases, leaving 8 bases between them. Broader findings and caveats from the paper: The TCR-derived T-cell fraction showed no difference between the flow cytometry-defined immunotypes IM1 (good prognosis) and IM2 (poor prognosis). Assay coverage varied across patients depending on available tissue quantity, so only a subset of the cohort had TCR sequencing. Recurrence-free survival showed no association with tumor T-cell fraction measured by TCR sequencing (p = 0.61). Consistent with immunofluorescence CD3 counts, TCRbeta sequencing supported greater T cell infiltration in tumors than in uninvolved lung tissue. Because different assays used different pieces of the same tissue, intratumor heterogeneity could not be separated from technical variation.

Input material: lung tumor tissue. This TCR came from a human donor with non-small cell lung cancer. The chain employs TRBV7-2 and TRBJ1-5, with the D segment identity uncertain. The CDR3 reads CASSLFQVNQPQHF. The DNA sequence reads TGTGCCAGCAGCTTATTCCAGGTCAATCAGCCCCAGCATTTT. Extended through the reference TRBV7-2 and TRBJ1-5 proteins, this CDR3 yields the full variable domain: GAGVSQSPSNKVTEKGKDVELRCDPISGHTALYWYRQSLGQGLEFLIYFQGNSAPDKSGLPSDRFSAERTGGSVSTLTIQRTQQEDSAVYLCASSLFQVNQPQHFGDGTRLSIL.